The clone carrying this T cell receptor (beta chain) was seen once. The sample holds other DNA sequences that translate to the same CDR3. This sample is drawn from a study of blood T cell repertoires in COVID-19. Study summary: Collection of acute and convalescent COVID-19 samples took place in the United States, Italy and Spain.

Profiled with immunoSEQ multiplex PCR; TCRdb holds only in-frame clones, not every one. The table has hundreds of thousands of clones, roughly nine tenths seen once; the top ten hold approximately 1.2%. Germline CDR1 SGHRS, CDR2 YFSETQ. With V trimmed by 4 bases and J by 6 bases, 4 bases remained unmatched. This CDR3 is built from 14 residues. The sequence came from a man aged 25-45 years who had recovered from COVID-19. This sequence joins TRBV5-1 and TRBJ2-1; TRBD2 matches 10 bases. The specimen was PBMCs or T cells enriched from blood (not recorded which). The DNA for the CDR3 is TGCGCCAGCAGCCTTTTAGCGGGAGGCAATGAGCAGTTCTTC. Translation gives CASSLLAGGNEQFF.